Detailed here is one T cell receptor (beta chain). Its antigen is unidentified. This entry comes from a study of cytomegalovirus exposure and HLA in healthy donors. V shed 5 bases, J shed 3 bases, and the junction held 4 bases outside the gene matches. The CDR3 has 15 residues. Germline V CDR1 and CDR2: LGHNT, FRNRAP. The PCR used 60 Vbeta and 13 Jbeta primers. Generated by immunoSEQ multiplex PCR, the TCRdb table keeps only in-frame clones and is missing some. The data show over 250,000 clones, with roughly 70% seen just once and roughly 2.4% held by the top ten. General study results and limits: Despite most TCR sequences being rare, some public TCRs occurred in many donors. High specificity and sensitivity for cytomegalovirus status were reported for the classifier. The authors later found TCR association rates varying by HLA locus, with DRB1 most and HLA-C fewest.

The sequencing sample was made of PBMCs. The TCR sequence derives from a female donor in good health and CMV-seronegative. The V and J genes are TRBV12-5 and TRBJ2-5; 12 bases are a match to TRBD1. CDR3 nucleotide sequence: TGTGCTAGTGGTATCGGGACAGGGGGCGAAGAGACCCAGTACTTC. This gives the protein CASGIGTGGEETQYF.